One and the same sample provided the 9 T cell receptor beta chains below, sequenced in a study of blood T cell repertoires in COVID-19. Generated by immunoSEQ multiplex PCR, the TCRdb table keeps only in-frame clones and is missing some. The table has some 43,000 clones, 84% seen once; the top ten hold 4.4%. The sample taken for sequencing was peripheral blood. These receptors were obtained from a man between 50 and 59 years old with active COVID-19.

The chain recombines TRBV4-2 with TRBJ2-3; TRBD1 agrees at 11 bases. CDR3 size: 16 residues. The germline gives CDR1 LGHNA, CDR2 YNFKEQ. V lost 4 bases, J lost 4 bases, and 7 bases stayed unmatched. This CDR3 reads CASSPGTGGPSDTQYF. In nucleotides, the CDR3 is TGTGCCAGCAGCCCCGGGACAGGGGGACCCTCAGATACGCAGTATTTT.

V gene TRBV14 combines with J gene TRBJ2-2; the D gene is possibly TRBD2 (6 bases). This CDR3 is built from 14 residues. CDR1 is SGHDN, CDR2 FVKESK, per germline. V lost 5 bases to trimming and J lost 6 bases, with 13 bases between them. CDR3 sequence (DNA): TGTGCCAGCAGCTCTCGCTGGGGGGCCGGGGAGCTGTTTTTT. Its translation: CASSSRWGAGELFF. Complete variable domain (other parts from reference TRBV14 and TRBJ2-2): EAGVTQFPSHSVIEKGQTVTLRCDPISGHDNLYWYRRVMGKEIKFLLHFVKESKQDESGMPNNRFLAERTGGTYSTLKVQPAELEDSGVYFCASSSRWGAGELFFGEGSRLTVL.

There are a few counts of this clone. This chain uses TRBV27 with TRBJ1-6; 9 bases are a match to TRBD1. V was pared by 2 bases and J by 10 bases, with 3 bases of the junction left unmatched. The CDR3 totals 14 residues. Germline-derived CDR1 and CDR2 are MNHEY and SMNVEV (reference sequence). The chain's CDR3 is CASSLRQGESPLHF. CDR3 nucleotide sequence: TGTGCCAGCAGTTTACGACAGGGGGAGTCACCCCTCCACTTT.

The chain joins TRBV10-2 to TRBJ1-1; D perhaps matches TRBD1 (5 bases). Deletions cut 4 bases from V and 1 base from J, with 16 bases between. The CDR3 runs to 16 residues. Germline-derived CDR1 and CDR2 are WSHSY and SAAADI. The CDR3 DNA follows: TGCGCCAGCAGTGGGGAGGCAGGGATAAGGAACACTGAAGCTTTCTTT. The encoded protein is CASSGEAGIRNTEAFF.

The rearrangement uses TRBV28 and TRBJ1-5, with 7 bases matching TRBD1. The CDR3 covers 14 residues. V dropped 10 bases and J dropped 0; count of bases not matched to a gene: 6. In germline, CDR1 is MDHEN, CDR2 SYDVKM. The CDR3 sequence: CATNRGYSNQPQHF. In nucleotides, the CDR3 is TGTGCCACAAACAGGGGATATAGCAATCAGCCCCAGCATTTT.

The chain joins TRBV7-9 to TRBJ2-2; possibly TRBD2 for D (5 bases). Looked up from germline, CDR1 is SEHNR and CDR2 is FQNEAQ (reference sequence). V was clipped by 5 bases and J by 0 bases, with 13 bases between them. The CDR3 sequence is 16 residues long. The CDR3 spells CASSTPTIPNTGELFF. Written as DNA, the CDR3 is TGTGCCAGCAGCACCCCGACTATACCGAACACCGGGGAGCTGTTTTTT.

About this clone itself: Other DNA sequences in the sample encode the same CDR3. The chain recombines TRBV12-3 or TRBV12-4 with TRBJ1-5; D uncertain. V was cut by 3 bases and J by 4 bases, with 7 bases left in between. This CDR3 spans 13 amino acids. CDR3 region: CASSFGGNQPQHF. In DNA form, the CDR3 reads TGTGCCAGCAGTTTCGGAGGGAATCAGCCCCAGCATTTT.

The CDR3 loop reads CASSLDRDHEQYF. DNA for the CDR3: TGTGCCAGCAGTTTAGACAGGGACCACGAGCAGTACTTC. The chain uses TRBV12-3 or TRBV12-4 and TRBJ2-7; tentatively, D is TRBD1 (6 bases). V lost 1 base, J lost 5 bases, and 9 bases lay in between. The CDR3 totals 13 residues.

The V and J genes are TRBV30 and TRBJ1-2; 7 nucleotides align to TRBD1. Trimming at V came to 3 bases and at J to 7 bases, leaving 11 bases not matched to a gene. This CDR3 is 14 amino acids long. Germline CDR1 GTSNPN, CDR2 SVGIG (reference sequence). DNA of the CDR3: TGTGCCTGGAGAGTCCCAGGGGGTGTAGGTGGCTACACCTTC. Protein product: CAWRVPGGVGGYTF. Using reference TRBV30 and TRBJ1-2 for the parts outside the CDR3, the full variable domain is SQTIHQWPATLVQPVGSPLSLECTVEGTSNPNLYWYRQAAGRGLQLLFYSVGIGQISSEVPQNLSASRPQDRQFILSSKKLLLSDSGFYLCAWRVPGGVGGYTFGSGTRLTVV.